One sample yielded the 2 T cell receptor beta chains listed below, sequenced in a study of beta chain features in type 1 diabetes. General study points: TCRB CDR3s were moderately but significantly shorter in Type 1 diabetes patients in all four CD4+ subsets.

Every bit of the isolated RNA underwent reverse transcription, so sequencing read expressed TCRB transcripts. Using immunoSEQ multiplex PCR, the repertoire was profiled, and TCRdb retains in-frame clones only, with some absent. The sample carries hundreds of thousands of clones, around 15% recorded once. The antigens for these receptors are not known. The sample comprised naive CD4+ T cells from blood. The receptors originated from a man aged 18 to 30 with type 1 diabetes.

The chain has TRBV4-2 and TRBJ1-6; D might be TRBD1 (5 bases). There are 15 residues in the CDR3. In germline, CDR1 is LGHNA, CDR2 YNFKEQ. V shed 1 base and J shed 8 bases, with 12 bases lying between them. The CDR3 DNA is TGTGCCAGCAGCCAAGGAACAGGAGGGTATTCACCCCTCCACTTT. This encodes CASSQGTGGYSPLHF.

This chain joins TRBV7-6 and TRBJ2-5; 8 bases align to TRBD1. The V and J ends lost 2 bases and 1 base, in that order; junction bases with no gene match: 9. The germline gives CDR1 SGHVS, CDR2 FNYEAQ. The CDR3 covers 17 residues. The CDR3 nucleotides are TGTGCCAGCAGCTTAAAGGGGACAGGTATACTCCAAGAGACCCAGTACTTC. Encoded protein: CASSLKGTGILQETQYF.